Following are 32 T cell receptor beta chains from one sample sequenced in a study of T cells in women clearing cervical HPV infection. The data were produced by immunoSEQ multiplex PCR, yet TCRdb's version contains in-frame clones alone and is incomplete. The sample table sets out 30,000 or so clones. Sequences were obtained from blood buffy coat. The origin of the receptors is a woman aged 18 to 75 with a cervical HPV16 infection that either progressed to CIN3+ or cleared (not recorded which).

CDR3: CASNGPGTGANEQFF. Incomplete CDR3 DNA: TGTGCCAGCAACGGTCCCGGGACAGGGGCCAATGAG. The genes are TRBV2 and TRBJ2-1, with TRBD1 matching 10 bases. The read gets to within 3 residues of the CDR3 end, and the germline J gene fills in the rest. Unmatched junction bases numbered 9, after V lost 7 bases and J lost 6 bases. The CDR3 consists of 15 residues. The V gene's germline CDR1 is SNHLY and CDR2 FYNNEI.

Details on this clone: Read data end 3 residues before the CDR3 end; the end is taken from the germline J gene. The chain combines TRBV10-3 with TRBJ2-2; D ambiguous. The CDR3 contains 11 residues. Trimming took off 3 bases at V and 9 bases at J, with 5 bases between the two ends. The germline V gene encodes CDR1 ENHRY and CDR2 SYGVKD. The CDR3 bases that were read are TGTGCCATCAGTGAAAACAGGGAG. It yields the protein CAISENRE. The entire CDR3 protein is CAISENRELFF.

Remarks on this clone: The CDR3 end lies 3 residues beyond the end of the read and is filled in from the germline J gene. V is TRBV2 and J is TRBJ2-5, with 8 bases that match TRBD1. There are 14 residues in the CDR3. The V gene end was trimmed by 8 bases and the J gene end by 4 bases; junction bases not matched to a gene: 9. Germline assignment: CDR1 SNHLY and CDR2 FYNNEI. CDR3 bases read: TGTGCCAGCCTTAGGCAGGGGGCGGGAGAGACC. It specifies CASLRQGAGET. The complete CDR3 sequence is CASLRQGAGETQYF.

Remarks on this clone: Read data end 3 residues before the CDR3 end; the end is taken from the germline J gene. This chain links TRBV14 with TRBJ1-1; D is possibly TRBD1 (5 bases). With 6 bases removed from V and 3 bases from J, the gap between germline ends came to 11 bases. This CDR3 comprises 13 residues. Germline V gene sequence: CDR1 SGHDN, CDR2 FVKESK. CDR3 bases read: TGTGCCAGCAGAAGGGGCGGGGACACTGAA. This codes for CASRRGGDTE. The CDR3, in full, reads CASRRGGDTEAFF.

CDR3 DNA (partial): TGTGCCAGCAGCTGGGGGGGACCCTCCTATAATTCACCC. This codes for CASSWGGPSYNSP. The whole CDR3 sequence reads CASSWGGPSYNSPLHF. The chain is built from TRBV14 and TRBJ1-6, with D perhaps matching TRBD1 (5 bases). The read finishes 3 residues shy of the CDR3 end, and the germline J gene is used to complete it. The ends were cut back, 5 bases at V and 0 bases at J, with 11 bases in the middle. The CDR3 has 16 amino acids. The germline V gene encodes CDR1 SGHDN and CDR2 FVKESK.

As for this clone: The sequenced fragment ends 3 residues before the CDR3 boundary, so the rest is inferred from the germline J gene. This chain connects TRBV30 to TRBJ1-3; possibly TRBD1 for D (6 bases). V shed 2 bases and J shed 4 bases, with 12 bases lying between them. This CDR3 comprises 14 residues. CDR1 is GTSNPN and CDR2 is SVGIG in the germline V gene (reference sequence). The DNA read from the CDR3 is TGTGCCTGGAGTACGCCAGGGGCCGGAAACACC. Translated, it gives CAWSTPGAGNT. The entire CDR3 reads CAWSTPGAGNTIYF. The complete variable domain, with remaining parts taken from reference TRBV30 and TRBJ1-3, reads SQTIHQWPATLVQPVGSPLSLECTVEGTSNPNLYWYRQAAGRGLQLLFYSVGIGQISSEVPQNLSASRPQDRQFILSSKKLLLSDSGFYLCAWSTPGAGNTIYFGEGSWLTVV.

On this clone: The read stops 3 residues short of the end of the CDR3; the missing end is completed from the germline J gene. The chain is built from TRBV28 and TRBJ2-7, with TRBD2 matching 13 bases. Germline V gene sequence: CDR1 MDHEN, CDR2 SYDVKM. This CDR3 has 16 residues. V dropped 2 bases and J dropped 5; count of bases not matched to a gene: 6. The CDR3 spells CASSLGTSGGANEQYF. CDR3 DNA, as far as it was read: TGTGCCAGCAGTTTAGGTACTAGCGGGGGGGCCAACGAG. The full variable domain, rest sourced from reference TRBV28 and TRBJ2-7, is DVKVTQSSRYLVKRTGEKVFLECVQDMDHENMFWYRQDPGLGLRLIYFSYDVKMKEKGDIPEGYSVSREKKERFSLILESASTNQTSMYLCASSLGTSGGANEQYFGPGTRLTVT.

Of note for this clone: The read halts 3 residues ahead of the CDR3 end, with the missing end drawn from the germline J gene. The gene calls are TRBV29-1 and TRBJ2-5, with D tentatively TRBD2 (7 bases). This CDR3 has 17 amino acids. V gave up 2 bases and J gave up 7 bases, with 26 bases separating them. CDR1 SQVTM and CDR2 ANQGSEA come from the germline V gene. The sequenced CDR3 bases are TGCAGCGTTGAAATCTTACAGGGAGGGGTATCGGGGGGGACC. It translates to CSVEILQGGVSGGT. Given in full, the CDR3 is CSVEILQGGVSGGTQYF.

The CDR3 is CASSLGTGPNQPQHF. The sequenced CDR3 bases are TGTGCCAGCAGCTTAGGAACAGGGCCCAATCAGCCC. The genes are TRBV7-9 and TRBJ1-5, with D maybe TRBD1 (6 bases). From the germline J gene comes the end of the CDR3, since the read stops 3 residues before it. V was cut by 1 base and J by 3 bases, with 10 bases left in between. This CDR3 spans 15 amino acids. Germline-derived CDR1 and CDR2 are SEHNR and FQNEAQ (reference sequence). Filled out from reference TRBV7-9 and TRBJ1-5, the complete variable domain reads DTGVSQNPRHKITKRGQNVTFRCDPISEHNRLYWYRQTLGQGPEFLTYFQNEAQLEKSRLLSDRFSAERPKGSFSTLEIQRTEQGDSAMYLCASSLGTGPNQPQHFGDGTRLSIL.

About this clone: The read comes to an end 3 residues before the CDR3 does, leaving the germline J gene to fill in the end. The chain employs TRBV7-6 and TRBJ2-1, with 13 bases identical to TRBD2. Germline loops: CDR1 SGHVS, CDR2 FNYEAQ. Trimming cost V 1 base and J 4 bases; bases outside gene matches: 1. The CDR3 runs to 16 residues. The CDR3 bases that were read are TGTGCCAGCAGCTTAGTGACTAGCGGGGGGTACAATGAG. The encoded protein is CASSLVTSGGYNE. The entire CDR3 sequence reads CASSLVTSGGYNEQFF.

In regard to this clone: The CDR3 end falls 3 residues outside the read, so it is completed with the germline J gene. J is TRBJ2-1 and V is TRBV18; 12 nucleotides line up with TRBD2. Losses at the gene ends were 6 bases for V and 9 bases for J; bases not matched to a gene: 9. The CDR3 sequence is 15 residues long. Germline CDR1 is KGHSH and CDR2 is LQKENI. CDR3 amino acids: CASSRTSGEGSEQFF. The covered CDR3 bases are TGTGCCAGCTCCCGGACTAGCGGGGAAGGAAGTGAG.

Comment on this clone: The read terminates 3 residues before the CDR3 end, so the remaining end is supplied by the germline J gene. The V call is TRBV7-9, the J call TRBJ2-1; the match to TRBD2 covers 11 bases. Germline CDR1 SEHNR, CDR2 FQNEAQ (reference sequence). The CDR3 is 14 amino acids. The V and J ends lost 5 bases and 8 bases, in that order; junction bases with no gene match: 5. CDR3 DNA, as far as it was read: TGTGCCAGCAGCGTACTAGCGGGGGTAGATGAG. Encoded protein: CASSVLAGVDE. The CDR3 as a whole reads CASSVLAGVDEQFF.

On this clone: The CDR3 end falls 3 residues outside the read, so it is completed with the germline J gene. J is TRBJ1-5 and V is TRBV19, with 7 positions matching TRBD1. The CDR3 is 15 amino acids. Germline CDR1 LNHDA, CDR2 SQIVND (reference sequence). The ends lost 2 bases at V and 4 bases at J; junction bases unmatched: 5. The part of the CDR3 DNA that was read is TGTGCCAGTAGTATAAAGTGGGACAGAAATCAGCCC. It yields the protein CASSIKWDRNQP. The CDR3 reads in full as CASSIKWDRNQPQHF.

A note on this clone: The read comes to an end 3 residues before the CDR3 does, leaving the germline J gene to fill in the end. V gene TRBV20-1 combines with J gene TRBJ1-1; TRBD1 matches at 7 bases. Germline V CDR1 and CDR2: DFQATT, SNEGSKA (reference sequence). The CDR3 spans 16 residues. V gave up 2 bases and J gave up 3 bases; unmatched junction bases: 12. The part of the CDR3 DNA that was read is TGCAGTGCTAGACGGACAGGCAGAGGTCGGGACACTGAA. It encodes CSARRTGRGRDTE. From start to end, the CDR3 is CSARRTGRGRDTEAFF.

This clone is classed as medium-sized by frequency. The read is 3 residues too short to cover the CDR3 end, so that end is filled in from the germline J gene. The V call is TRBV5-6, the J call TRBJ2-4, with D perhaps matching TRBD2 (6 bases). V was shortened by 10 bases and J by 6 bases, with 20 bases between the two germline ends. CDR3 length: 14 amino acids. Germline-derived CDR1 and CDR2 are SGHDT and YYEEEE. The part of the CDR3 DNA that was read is TGTGCCTCCTCCCCTCGGGCCGGGGGAAACATT. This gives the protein CASSPRAGGNI. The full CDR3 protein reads CASSPRAGGNIQYF.

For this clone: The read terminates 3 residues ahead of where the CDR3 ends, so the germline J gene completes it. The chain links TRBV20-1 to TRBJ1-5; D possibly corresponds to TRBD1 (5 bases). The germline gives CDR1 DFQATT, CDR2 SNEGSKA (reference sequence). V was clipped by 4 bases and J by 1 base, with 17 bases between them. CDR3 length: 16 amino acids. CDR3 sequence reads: CSATASGRGSNQPQHF. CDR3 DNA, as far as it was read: TGCAGTGCTACAGCCTCTGGGAGGGGAAGCAATCAGCCC.

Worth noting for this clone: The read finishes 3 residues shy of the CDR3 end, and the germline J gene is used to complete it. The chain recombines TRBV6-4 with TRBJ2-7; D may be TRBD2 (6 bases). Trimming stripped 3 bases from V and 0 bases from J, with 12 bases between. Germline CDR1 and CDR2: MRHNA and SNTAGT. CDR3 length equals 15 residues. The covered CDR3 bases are TGTGCCAGCAGTGAGGGTGGAGGGGACTCCTACGAG. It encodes CASSEGGGDSYE. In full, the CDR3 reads CASSEGGGDSYEQYF.

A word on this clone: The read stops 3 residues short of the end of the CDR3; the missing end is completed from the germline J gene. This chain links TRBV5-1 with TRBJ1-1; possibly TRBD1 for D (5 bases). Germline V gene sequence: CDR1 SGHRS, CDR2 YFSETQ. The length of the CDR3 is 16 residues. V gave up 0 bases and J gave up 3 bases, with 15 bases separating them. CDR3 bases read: TGCGCCAGCAGCTTGGTGGCAGGGAGGGCGCACACTGAA. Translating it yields CASSLVAGRAHTE. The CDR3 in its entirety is CASSLVAGRAHTEAFF. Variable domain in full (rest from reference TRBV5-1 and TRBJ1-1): KAGVTQTPRYLIKTRGQQVTLSCSPISGHRSVSWYQQTPGQGLQFLFEYFSETQRNKGNFPGRFSGRQFSNSRSEMNVSTLELGDSALYLCASSLVAGRAHTEAFFGQGTRLTVV.

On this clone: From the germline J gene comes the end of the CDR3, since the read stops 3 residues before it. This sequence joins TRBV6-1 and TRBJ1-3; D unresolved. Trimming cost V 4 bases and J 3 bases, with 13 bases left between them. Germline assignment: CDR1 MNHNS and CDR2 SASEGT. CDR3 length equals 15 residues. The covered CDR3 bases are TGTGCCAGCAGTGGGGTCGGGGTAGATGGAAACACC. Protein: CASSGVGVDGNT. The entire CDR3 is CASSGVGVDGNTIYF.

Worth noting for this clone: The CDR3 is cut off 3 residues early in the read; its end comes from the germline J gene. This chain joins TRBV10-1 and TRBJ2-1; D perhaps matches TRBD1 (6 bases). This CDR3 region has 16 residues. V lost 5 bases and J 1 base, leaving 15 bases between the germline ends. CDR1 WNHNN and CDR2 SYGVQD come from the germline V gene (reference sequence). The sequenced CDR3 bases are TGCGCCAGCAGTACCGGACAGCTTAGTTCCTACAATGAG. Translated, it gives CASSTGQLSSYNE. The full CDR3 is CASSTGQLSSYNEQFF.

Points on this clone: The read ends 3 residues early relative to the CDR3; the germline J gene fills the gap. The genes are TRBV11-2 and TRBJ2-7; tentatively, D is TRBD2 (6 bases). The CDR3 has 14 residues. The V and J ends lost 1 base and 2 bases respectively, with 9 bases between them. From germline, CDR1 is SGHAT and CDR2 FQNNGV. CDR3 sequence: CASSLVRRAYEQYF. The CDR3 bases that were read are TGTGCCAGCAGCTTAGTAAGGAGGGCCTACGAG. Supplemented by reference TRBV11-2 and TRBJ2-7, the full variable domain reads EAGVAQSPRYKIIEKRQSVAFWCNPISGHATLYWYQQILGQGPKLLIQFQNNGVVDDSQLPKDRFSAERLKGVDSTLKIQPAKLEDSAVYLCASSLVRRAYEQYFGPGTRLTVT.

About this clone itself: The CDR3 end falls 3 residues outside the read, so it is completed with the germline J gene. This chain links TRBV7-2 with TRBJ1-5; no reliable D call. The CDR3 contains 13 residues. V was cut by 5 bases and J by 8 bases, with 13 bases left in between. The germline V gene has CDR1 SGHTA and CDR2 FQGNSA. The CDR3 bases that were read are TGTGCCAGCAGCCCTAAAGTCGGGGAGCCC. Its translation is CASSPKVGEP. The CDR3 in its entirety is CASSPKVGEPQHF.

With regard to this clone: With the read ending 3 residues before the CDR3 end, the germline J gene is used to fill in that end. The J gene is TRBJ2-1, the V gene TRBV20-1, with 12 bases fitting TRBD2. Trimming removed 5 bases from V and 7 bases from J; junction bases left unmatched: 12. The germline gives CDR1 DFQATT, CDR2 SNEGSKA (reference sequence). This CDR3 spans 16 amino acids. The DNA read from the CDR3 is TGCAGTGCTCCAACCCCCACTAGCGGGGGGTATAATGAG. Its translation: CSAPTPTSGGYNE. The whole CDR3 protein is CSAPTPTSGGYNEQFF.

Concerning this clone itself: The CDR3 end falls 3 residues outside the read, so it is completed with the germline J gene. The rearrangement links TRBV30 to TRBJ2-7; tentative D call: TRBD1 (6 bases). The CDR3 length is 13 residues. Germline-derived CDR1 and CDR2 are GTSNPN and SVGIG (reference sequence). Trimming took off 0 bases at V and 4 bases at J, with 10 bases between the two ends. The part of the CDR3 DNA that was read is TGTGCCTGGAGTGTAAGGGACACTTACGAG. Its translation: CAWSVRDTYE. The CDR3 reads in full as CAWSVRDTYEQYF.

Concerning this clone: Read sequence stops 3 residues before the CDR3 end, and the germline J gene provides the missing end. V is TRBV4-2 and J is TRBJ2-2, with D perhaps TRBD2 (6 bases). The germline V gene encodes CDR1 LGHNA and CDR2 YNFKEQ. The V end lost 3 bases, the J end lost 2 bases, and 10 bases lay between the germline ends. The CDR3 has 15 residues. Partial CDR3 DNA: TGTGCCAGCAGCCAGAGGCGGGGTAACACCGGGGAG. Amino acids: CASSQRRGNTGE. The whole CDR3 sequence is CASSQRRGNTGELFF.

The CDR3 spells CASSLSGGASYNSPLHF. Partial CDR3 DNA: TGCGCCAGCAGCTTGTCAGGGGGCGCCTCCTATAATTCACCC. The chain employs TRBV5-1 and TRBJ1-6, with 8 nucleotides matching TRBD1. The CDR3 is cut off 3 residues early in the read; its end comes from the germline J gene. Per the germline V gene, CDR1 is SGHRS and CDR2 is YFSETQ. The CDR3 runs 17 residues. The ends lost 1 base at V and 0 bases at J; junction bases unmatched: 3.

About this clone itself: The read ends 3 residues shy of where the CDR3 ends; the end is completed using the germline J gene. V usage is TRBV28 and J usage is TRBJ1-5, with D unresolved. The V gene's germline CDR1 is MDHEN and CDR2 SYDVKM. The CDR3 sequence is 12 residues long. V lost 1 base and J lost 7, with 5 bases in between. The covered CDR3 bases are TGTGCCAGCAGTTTATCTAGGCAGCCC. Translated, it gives CASSLSRQP. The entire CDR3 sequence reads CASSLSRQPQHF.

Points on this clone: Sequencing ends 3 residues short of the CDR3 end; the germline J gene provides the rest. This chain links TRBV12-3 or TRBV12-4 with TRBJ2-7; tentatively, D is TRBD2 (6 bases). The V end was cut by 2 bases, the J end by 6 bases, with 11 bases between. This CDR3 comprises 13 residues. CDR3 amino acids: CASSLRSGGEQYF. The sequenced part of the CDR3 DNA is TGTGCCAGCAGTTTAAGGTCCGGGGGCGAG.

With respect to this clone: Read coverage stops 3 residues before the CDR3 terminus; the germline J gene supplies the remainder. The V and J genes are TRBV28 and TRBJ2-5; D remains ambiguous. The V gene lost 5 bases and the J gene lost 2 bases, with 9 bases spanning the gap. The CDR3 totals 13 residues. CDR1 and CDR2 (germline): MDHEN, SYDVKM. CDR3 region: CASSIGLQETQYF. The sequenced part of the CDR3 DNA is TGTGCCAGCAGTATTGGGCTTCAAGAGACC.

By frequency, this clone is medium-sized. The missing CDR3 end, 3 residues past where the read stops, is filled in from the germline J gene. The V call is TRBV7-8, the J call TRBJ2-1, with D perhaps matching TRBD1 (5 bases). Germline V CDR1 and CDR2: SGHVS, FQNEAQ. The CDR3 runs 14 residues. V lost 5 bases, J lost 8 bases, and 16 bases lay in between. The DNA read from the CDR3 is TGTGCCAGCAGCCCCCACAGGCGGAGAGATGAG. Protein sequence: CASSPHRRRDE. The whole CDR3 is CASSPHRRRDEQFF.

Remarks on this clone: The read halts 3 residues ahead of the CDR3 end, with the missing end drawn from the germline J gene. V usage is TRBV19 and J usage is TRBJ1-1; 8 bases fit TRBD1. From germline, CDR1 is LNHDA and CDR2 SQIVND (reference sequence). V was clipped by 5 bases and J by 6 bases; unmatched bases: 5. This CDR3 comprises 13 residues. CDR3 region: CASSPRTGSEAFF. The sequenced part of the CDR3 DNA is TGTGCCAGTAGTCCTCGGACAGGGTCTGAA.

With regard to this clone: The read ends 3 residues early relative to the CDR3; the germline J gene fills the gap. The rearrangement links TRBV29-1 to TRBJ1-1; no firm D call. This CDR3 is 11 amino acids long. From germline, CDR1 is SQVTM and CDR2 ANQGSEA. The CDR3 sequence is CSVGELGRAFF. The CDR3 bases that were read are TGCAGCGTTGGGGAACTAGGGAGA.